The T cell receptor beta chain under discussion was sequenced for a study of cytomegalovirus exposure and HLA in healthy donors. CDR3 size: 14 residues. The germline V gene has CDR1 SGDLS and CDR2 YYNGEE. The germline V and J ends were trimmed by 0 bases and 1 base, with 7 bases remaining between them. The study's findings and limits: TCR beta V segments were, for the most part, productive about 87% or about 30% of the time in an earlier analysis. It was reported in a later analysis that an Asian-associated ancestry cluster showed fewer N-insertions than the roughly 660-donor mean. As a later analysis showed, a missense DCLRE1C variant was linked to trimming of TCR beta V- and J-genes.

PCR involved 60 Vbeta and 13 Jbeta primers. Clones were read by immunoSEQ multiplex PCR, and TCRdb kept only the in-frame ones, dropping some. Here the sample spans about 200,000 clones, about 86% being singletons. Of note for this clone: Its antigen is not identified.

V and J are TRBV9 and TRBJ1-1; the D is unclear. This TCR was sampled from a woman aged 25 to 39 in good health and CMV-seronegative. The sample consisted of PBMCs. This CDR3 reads CASSVGPGNTEAFF. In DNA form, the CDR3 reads TGTGCCAGCAGCGTAGGTCCGGGGAACACTGAAGCTTTCTTT.